What follows are 29 T cell receptor beta chains derived from one specimen sequenced in a study of T cell repertoires in cytomegalovirus infection. Each CDR3 protein is one row after TCRdb ran MiXCR on the reads. Seen here are about 310,000 distinct CDR3 sequences, roughly a tenth observed once, and the top ten hold about 2.3%. Sequenced: PBMCs. These receptor sequences come from a human donor in good health (CMV status not recorded). Some clones in this sample may be carry-over from other donors' samples.

This clonotype came up many times. V and J are TRBV12-3 or TRBV12-4 and TRBJ2-2, with D perhaps matching TRBD1 (6 bases). The CDR3 length is 14 residues. Trimming took 2 bases from V and 7 from J, leaving 11 bases between them. Here the CDR3 reads CASSLTGLGGELFF. The CDR3 DNA sequence: TGTGCCAGCAGTTTAACAGGGCTCGGCGGGGAGCTGTTTTTT.

The sample holds many counts of this clonotype. The chain carries TRBV5-6 and TRBJ2-1; the D is unclear. This CDR3 region has 13 residues. Germline CDR1 and CDR2: SGHDT and YYEEEE. The V and J ends lost 1 base and 4 bases respectively, with 6 bases between them. This chain's CDR3 is CASSLWAYNEQFF. The DNA of the CDR3 is TGTGCCAGCAGCTTGTGGGCGTACAATGAGCAGTTCTTC.

This clonotype was picked up many times. V and J are TRBV28 and TRBJ2-7; 7 bases agree with TRBD1. V lost 6 bases, J lost 2 bases, and 4 bases stayed unmatched. The CDR3 covers 13 residues. In germline, CDR1 is MDHEN, CDR2 SYDVKM. The CDR3 nucleotides are TGTGCCAGCAGCGAGACAGGGACCTACGAGCAGTACGTC. Its protein product is CASSETGTYEQYV.

The CDR3: CASMDLPREETQYF. The CDR3 DNA sequence: TGTGCCAGCATGGACCTGCCGAGGGAAGAGACCCAGTACTTC. The chain joins TRBV5-4 to TRBJ2-5; a possible D gene is TRBD2 (5 bases). This CDR3 has 14 residues. The V gene lost 6 bases and the J gene lost 3 bases, with 15 bases spanning the gap. From germline, CDR1 is SGHNT and CDR2 YYREEE (reference sequence).

At least ten counts were recorded for this clonotype. The chain joins TRBV20-1 to TRBJ2-5; D is ambiguous. In germline, CDR1 is DFQATT, CDR2 SNEGSKA (reference sequence). This CDR3 contains 14 residues. V lost 1 base to trimming and J lost 2 bases, with 11 bases between them. CDR3 nucleotide sequence: TGCAGTGCTAGAGGAACGCGCCAACAAGAGACCCAGTACTTC. It encodes CSARGTRQQETQYF.

This clonotype was seen many times. The chain couples TRBV12-3 or TRBV12-4 to TRBJ2-3; D is undetermined. The CDR3 totals 14 residues. Trimming shortened V by 3 bases and J by 0 bases, and 7 bases separated the two germline ends. DNA for the CDR3: TGTGCCAGCAGTTTTAGGCAGAGCACAGATACGCAGTATTTT. Its protein is CASSFRQSTDTQYF.

This clonotype was seen repeatedly, ten times or more. The V call is TRBV7-2, the J call TRBJ2-4; D gene uncertain. From germline, CDR1 is SGHTA and CDR2 FQGNSA. There are 14 residues in the CDR3. V lost 1 base to trimming and J lost 0 bases, with 4 bases between them. The CDR3 sequence is CASSLVSAKNIQYF. As DNA, the CDR3 is TGTGCCAGCAGCTTAGTTTCAGCCAAAAACATTCAGTACTTC.

This clonotype occurred many times. The chain has TRBV20-1 and TRBJ1-1, with TRBD1 matching 7 bases. V gave up 0 bases and J gave up 1 base; unmatched junction bases: 11. The CDR3 is 17 residues long. Looked up from germline, CDR1 is DFQATT and CDR2 is SNEGSKA (reference sequence). CDR3 residues: CSARDSGGRLWNTEAFF. In DNA form, the CDR3 reads TGCAGTGCTAGAGATTCAGGGGGGAGGCTCTGGAACACTGAAGCTTTCTTT.

This clonotype occurred many times. The rearrangement links TRBV5-4 to TRBJ1-1; the D is unclear. Germline CDR1 reads SGHNT; CDR2 reads YYREEE (reference sequence). This CDR3 is built from 14 residues. V was cut by 0 bases and J by 5 bases, with 11 bases left in between. This chain's CDR3 is CASSLGAAGTEAFF. The CDR3 DNA follows: TGTGCCAGCAGCTTGGGGGCGGCCGGGACTGAAGCTTTCTTT.

This clonotype was recorded at least ten times. J is TRBJ1-2 and V is TRBV7-2; perhaps TRBD1 as D (6 bases). CDR1 and CDR2 (germline): SGHTA, FQGNSA. CDR3 length: 14 residues. V was pared by 3 bases and J by 2 bases, with 10 bases between. CDR3 sequence: CASSLRTENYGYTF. The CDR3 DNA reads TGTGCCAGCAGCTTGCGGACAGAGAACTATGGCTACACCTTC.

This clonotype was counted ten times or more. The genes are TRBV4-1 and TRBJ1-5; D unclear. The V gene lost 0 bases and the J gene lost 2 bases, with 5 bases spanning the gap. CDR1 is MGHRA, CDR2 YSYEKL, per germline. The CDR3 is made up of 14 amino acids. CDR3 bases: TGCGCCAGCAGCCAAGAAGGGCGCAATCAGCCCCAGCATTTT. Its translation is CASSQEGRNQPQHF.

This clonotype has at least ten counts. The chain carries TRBV7-8 and TRBJ2-3; 7 nucleotides align to TRBD1. In germline, CDR1 is SGHVS, CDR2 FQNEAQ. This CDR3 comprises 14 residues. Germline trimming cut 4 bases from V and 4 bases from J; bases unmatched to any gene: 5. The CDR3 loop is CASSSPGGSDTQYF. The CDR3, as DNA: TGTGCCAGCAGCTCGCCAGGGGGATCAGATACGCAGTATTTT.

This clonotype was counted many times. This chain's CDR3 is CASRIGQGGTEAFF. In DNA form, the CDR3 reads TGTGCCAGCAGAATAGGACAGGGCGGGACTGAAGCTTTCTTT. The genes are TRBV9 and TRBJ1-1, with 8 positions matching TRBD1. The germline V gene has CDR1 SGDLS and CDR2 YYNGEE. Trimming took 5 bases from V and 5 from J; bases not matched to a gene: 8. The CDR3 is 14 residues long. Together with reference TRBV9 and TRBJ1-1, the CDR3 gives the full variable domain: DSGVTQTPKHLITATGQRVTLRCSPRSGDLSVYWYQQSLDQGLQFLIQYYNGEERAKGNILERFSAQQFPDLHSELNLSSLELGDSALYFCASRIGQGGTEAFFGQGTRLTVV.

The chain couples TRBV6-2 or TRBV6-3 to TRBJ1-1; possibly TRBD1 for D (6 bases). V was shortened by 6 bases and J by 8 bases, with 19 bases between the two germline ends. Germline V CDR1 and CDR2: MNHEY, SVGEGT. There are 14 residues in the CDR3. CDR3 in amino acids: CASSPVQGREEAFF. CDR3 DNA sequence: TGTGCCAGCAGCCCCGTACAGGGTCGAGAAGAAGCTTTCTTT.

This clonotype was recorded many times. J is TRBJ2-3 and V is TRBV7-2; TRBD2 aligns across 9 bases. The ends lost 5 bases at V and 10 bases at J; junction bases unmatched: 10. The CDR3 loop spans 14 amino acids. Germline CDR1 and CDR2: SGHTA and FQGNSA. The CDR3 bases are TGTGCCAGCAGCCCCTCCGGGACTAGCAATGCGCAGTATTTT. It specifies CASSPSGTSNAQYF.

The genes are TRBV5-4 and TRBJ2-3, with 8 bases that match TRBD2. V gave up 6 bases and J gave up 2 bases; unmatched junction bases: 5. This CDR3 region has 14 residues. The germline gives CDR1 SGHNT, CDR2 YYREEE (reference sequence). The CDR3 bases are TGTGCCAGCATGGGCGGGGGGAACACAGATACGCAGTATTTT. It yields the protein CASMGGGNTDTQYF.

This clonotype occurred many times. The rearrangement links TRBV18 to TRBJ2-3; D uncertain. The V gene's germline CDR1 is KGHSH and CDR2 LQKENI. The CDR3 runs to 13 residues. V dropped 6 bases and J dropped 1 base, with 8 bases sitting between them. The CDR3: CASSLFGTDTQYF. The CDR3 DNA is TGTGCCAGCTCCCTCTTTGGCACAGATACGCAGTATTTT.

This clonotype came up many times. This CDR3 is CASSSTGSSYNEQFF. The CDR3 region has the DNA TGTGCCAGCAGCTCCACAGGGAGCTCCTACAATGAGCAGTTCTTC. The chain has TRBV7-2 and TRBJ2-1; a weak D match, TRBD1 (6 bases). CDR3 length equals 15 residues. Germline loops: CDR1 SGHTA, CDR2 FQGNSA. V lost 4 bases, J lost 0 bases, and 10 bases lay in between. Supplemented by reference TRBV7-2 and TRBJ2-1, the full variable domain reads GAGVSQSPSNKVTEKGKDVELRCDPISGHTALYWYRQSLGQGLEFLIYFQGNSAPDKSGLPSDRFSAERTGGSVSTLTIQRTQQEDSAVYLCASSSTGSSYNEQFFGPGTRLTVL.

The V gene is TRBV9, the J gene TRBJ2-7; D may correspond to TRBD1 or TRBD2 (6 bases each). V was trimmed by 3 bases and J by 2 bases, leaving 12 bases between them. Germline CDR1 SGDLS, CDR2 YYNGEE. The CDR3 has 14 amino acids. The CDR3 DNA is TGTGCCAGCAGCGCGCGGGACACAGCCTACGAGCAGTACTTC. It yields the protein CASSARDTAYEQYF.

This clonotype was seen repeatedly, ten times or more. V is TRBV7-9 and J is TRBJ2-5; D ambiguous. With 2 bases removed from V and 5 bases from J, the gap between germline ends came to 6 bases. CDR3 size: 12 residues. Germline values: CDR1 SEHNR, CDR2 FQNEAQ (reference sequence). The CDR3: CASSLQLETQYF. The CDR3, as DNA: TGTGCCAGCAGCTTACAGCTGGAGACCCAGTACTTC.

This clonotype was observed at least ten times. The chain carries TRBV7-8 and TRBJ2-1, with a weak D call TRBD1 (6 bases). This CDR3 spans 13 amino acids. The ends were cut back, 6 bases at V and 2 bases at J, with 8 bases in the middle. From germline, CDR1 is SGHVS and CDR2 FQNEAQ. The CDR3 DNA reads as TGTGCCAGCAGGGACAGTACCTACAATGAGCAGTTCTTC. Translating gives CASRDSTYNEQFF.

This clonotype came up many times. CDR3 coding DNA: TGCAGTGCTAGAGACAGACAGGAGAACACTGAAGCTTTCTTT. Protein: CSARDRQENTEAFF. The chain uses TRBV20-1 and TRBJ1-1; D perhaps matches TRBD1 (6 bases). This CDR3 is 14 amino acids long. In germline, CDR1 is DFQATT, CDR2 SNEGSKA (reference sequence). The V gene lost 0 bases and the J gene lost 1 base, with 9 bases spanning the gap.

The chain uses TRBV24-1 and TRBJ1-5; the D is unclear. The length of the CDR3 is 15 residues. The ends were cut back, 7 bases at V and 2 bases at J, with 14 bases in the middle. Germline V gives CDR1 KGHDR, CDR2 SFDVKD. The CDR3 protein is CATSPAEVGNQPQHF. The CDR3 coding sequence is TGTGCCACCAGCCCCGCGGAGGTGGGCAATCAGCCCCAGCATTTT.

Many counts were recorded for this clonotype. The CDR3 protein is CASINTDSGNTIYF. For the CDR3, the DNA is TGTGCCAGCATTAACACCGACTCTGGAAACACCATATATTTT. V gene TRBV2 combines with J gene TRBJ1-3; D gene uncertain. The CDR3 runs 14 residues. The V end lost 7 bases, the J end lost 0 bases, and 10 bases lay between the germline ends. Germline CDR1 SNHLY, CDR2 FYNNEI.

This clonotype appeared many times. The V call is TRBV2, the J call TRBJ1-6, with TRBD1 as a possible D gene (6 bases). This CDR3 has 14 residues. Looked up from germline, CDR1 is SNHLY and CDR2 is FYNNEI. Trimming left V 3 bases short and J 9 bases short, with 12 bases between. CDR3 DNA sequence: TGTGCCAGCAGTGACGGCGGCAGGGGTTCACCCCTCCACTTT. Translated, it gives CASSDGGRGSPLHF.

This clonotype was counted at least ten times. This sequence joins TRBV28 and TRBJ1-1, with D tentatively TRBD1 (5 bases). The CDR3 is made up of 11 amino acids. V was pared by 2 bases and J by 12 bases, with 10 bases between. Germline V lookup: CDR1 MDHEN, CDR2 SYDVKM. The CDR3 DNA is TGTGCCAGCAGTTTAGATCGGGGGACTTTCTTT. As protein: CASSLDRGTFF.

With respect to this clonotype: Compared with germline, one end of the junction differs, possibly owing to a read error. The chain combines TRBV2 with TRBJ2-3, with 7 bases lining up with TRBD2. The CDR3 contains 15 residues. Germline-derived CDR1 and CDR2 are SNHLY and FYNNEI. The CDR3: CANSETAGRTDTQYF. The DNA of the CDR3 is TGTGCCAACAGTGAAACAGCGGGGCGCACAGATACGCAGTATTTT.

This clonotype was counted between two and nine times. This rearrangement joins TRBV6-2 or TRBV6-3 to TRBJ2-1, with D hard to call. Germline CDR1 MNHEY, CDR2 SVGEGT. The CDR3 covers 12 residues. Trimming shortened V by 6 bases and J by 9 bases, and 12 bases separated the two germline ends. This CDR3 reads CASRPRLSEQFF. CDR3 coding DNA: TGTGCCAGCAGGCCTAGACTTTCTGAGCAGTTCTTC.

This clonotype appeared many times. The chain couples TRBV7-2 to TRBJ2-1; tentatively, D is TRBD1 (6 bases). The ends were cut back, 7 bases at V and 7 bases at J, with 14 bases in the middle. CDR1 SGHTA and CDR2 FQGNSA come from the germline V gene. This CDR3 is 13 amino acids long. The CDR3: CASNQQGMNEQFF. The DNA of the CDR3 is TGTGCCAGCAACCAGCAGGGGATGAATGAGCAGTTCTTC.